This T cell receptor beta chain originates from a study of monozygotic twins with cystic fibrosis. Broader study findings: The repertoire was suggested to be naive-dominated, clonality median about 0.0094. Co-twins had the most similar V usage for 13 of 16 pairs, J for 8.

Here immunoSEQ multiplex PCR was the method, and the copy in TCRdb shows in-frame clones only, minus some. The sample has 15,000 to 20,000 clones, 96% seen once. Germline loops: CDR1 MRHNA, CDR2 SNTAGT. V lost 3 bases, J lost 2 bases, and 12 bases lay in between. This CDR3 is built from 15 residues. Concerning this clone itself: No antigen is known for it.

Sequencing was performed on blood. The chain links TRBV6-4 to TRBJ2-3; D call uncertain. This TCR came from a girl aged 2-15 years with cystic fibrosis. CDR3 sequence (DNA): TGTGCCAGCAGTGAGAGGAAGACATCCACAGATACGCAGTATTTT. This translates into CASSERKTSTDTQYF.